The text below deals with one TCR beta chain. Assay: immunoSEQ multiplex PCR; the TCRdb copy retains only in-frame clones and omits some. The data hold under 100,000 clones, with over 65% observed a single time. This entry is derived from a study of OX40 agonist ivuxolimab in advanced cancers. V lost 0 bases, J lost 7 bases, and 8 bases lay in between. Germline lookup yields CDR1 SGHRS and CDR2 YFSETQ. The CDR3 loop spans 12 amino acids. The chain joins TRBV5-1 to TRBJ2-7; the D gene is possibly TRBD1 (6 bases). This receptor was obtained from an adult with an advanced solid tumor such as melanoma, head and neck, liver or kidney cancer. The input for sequencing was CD4+ or CD8+ T cells sorted from blood, taken in a trial of the OX40 agonist ivuxolimab. In DNA form, the CDR3 reads TGCGCCAGCAGCTTGGGACAGGATGAGCAGTACTTC. It is translated as CASSLGQDEQYF.